This TCR beta chain was captured in a study of Ad26.COV2.S vaccination and SARS-CoV-2 variants. Study in general: Within the COV1001 Ad26.COV2.S trial arm, the donor was enrolled.

Treatment specified: roughly 20 received Ad26.COV2.S at low or high dose, single or two shots; five or six received placebo; per-sample allocation not given. Collection of samples fell on day 63 after the first vaccine or placebo injection. TCRdb's table, derived via immunoSEQ multiplex PCR, lists solely in-frame clones and lacks some. The table includes some 480,000 clones, 87% detected once. Study-wide results and caveats: Similar non-spike TCR breadth was observed in recipients of vaccine and of placebo.

In the case of this clone: Its antigen is unknown.

This clonotype was sampled from a person aged 18-60 years who received the Ad26.COV2.S COVID-19 vaccine or a placebo. Sequenced material: peripheral blood, taken in a trial of Ad26.COV2.S vaccine versus placebo.

The CDR3 reads CASSPPRTDGYTF. The CDR3 DNA is TGTGCCAGCAGTCCTCCTCGGACAGATGGCTACACCTTC. The rearrangement links TRBV6-1 to TRBJ1-2; maybe TRBD1 (6 bases). The CDR3 runs to 13 residues. V gave up 5 bases and J gave up 6 bases, with 13 bases separating them. Germline values: CDR1 MNHNS, CDR2 SASEGT.